This T cell receptor beta chain was recovered during a study of blood T cell repertoires in COVID-19. Study at large: Sources were T cells, B-cell-depleted T cells, or PBMCs; the material itself was cDNA or gDNA.

The CDR3 is 13 residues long. Looked up from germline, CDR1 is ENHRY and CDR2 is SYGVKD. Trimming left V 10 bases short and J 3 bases short, with 15 bases between. As originally analysed: The assay estimated nucleated cells by amplifying reference gene primers. TCRdb keeps only in-frame clones here, not all; method: immunoSEQ multiplex PCR. V, J and clone size are those of that table, while D and trimming were read from the DNA. The table shows about 170,000 clones, with 86% occurring only once. The Seattle patients joined while their infection was active and were tracked longitudinally afterward. The clonotype originates from a woman aged 60-70 years with COVID-19, enrolled during active disease. The material sequenced was peripheral blood. The chain couples TRBV10-3 to TRBJ1-1; D might be TRBD1 (5 bases). The DNA for the CDR3 is TGTGCCACGATATCCAGGGTTGACACTGAAGCTTTCTTT. Translated, it gives CATISRVDTEAFF.